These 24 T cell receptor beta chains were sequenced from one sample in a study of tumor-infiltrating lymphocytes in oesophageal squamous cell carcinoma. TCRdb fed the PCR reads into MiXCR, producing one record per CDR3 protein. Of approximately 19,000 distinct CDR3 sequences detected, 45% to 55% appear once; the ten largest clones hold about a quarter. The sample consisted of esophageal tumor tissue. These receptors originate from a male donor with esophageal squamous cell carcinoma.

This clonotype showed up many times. The CDR3 nucleotides read TGCGCCAGCAGTGTATACAGGGGAACCTACGAGCAGTACTTC. Translating it yields CASSVYRGTYEQYF. This chain links TRBV10-1 with TRBJ2-7; 7 nucleotides align to TRBD1. Germline loops: CDR1 WNHNN, CDR2 SYGVQD (reference sequence). The junction had 5 bases not matched to a gene; V was cut back by 4 bases and J by 2 bases. CDR3 length: 14 amino acids.

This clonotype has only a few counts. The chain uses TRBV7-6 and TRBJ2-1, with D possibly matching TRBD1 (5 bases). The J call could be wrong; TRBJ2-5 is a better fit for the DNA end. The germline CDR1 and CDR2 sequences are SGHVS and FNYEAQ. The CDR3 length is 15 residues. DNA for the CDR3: TGTGCCAGCAGCTTAGGAGGACCAAAGGGGGAGACCCAGTACTTC. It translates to CASSLGGPKGETQYF.

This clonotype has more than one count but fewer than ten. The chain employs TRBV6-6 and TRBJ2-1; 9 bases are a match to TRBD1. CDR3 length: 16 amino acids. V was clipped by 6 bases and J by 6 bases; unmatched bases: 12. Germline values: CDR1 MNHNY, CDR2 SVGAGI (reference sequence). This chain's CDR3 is CASRVTGTGRFNEQFF. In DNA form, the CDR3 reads TGTGCCAGCAGAGTTACGGGGACAGGGAGGTTCAATGAGCAGTTCTTC.

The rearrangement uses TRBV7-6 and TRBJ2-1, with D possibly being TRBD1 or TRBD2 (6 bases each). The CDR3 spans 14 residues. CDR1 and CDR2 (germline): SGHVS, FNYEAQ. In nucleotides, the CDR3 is TGTAGCTCAGTCCGGGGGCTATCCTACAATGAGCAGTTCTTC. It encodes CSSVRGLSYNEQFF.

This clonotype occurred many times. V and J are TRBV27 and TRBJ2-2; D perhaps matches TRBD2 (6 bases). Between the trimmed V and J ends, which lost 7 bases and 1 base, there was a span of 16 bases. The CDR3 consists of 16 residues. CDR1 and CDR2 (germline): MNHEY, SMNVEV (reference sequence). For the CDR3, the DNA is TGTGCCAGCACCCCCGGGAGCAGATTGAACACCGGGGAGCTGTTTTTT. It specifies CASTPGSRLNTGELFF.

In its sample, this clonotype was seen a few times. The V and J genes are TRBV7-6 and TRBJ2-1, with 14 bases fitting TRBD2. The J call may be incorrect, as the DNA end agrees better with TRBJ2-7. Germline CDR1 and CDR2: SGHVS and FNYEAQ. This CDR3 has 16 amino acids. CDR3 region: CASSDYGTSGSHEQYF. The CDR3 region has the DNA TGTGCCAGCAGCGATTACGGGACTAGCGGGAGCCACGAGCAGTACTTC.

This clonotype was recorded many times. The CDR3 loop reads CASSLSRGDYNEQFF. The CDR3 DNA reads TGTGCCAGCAGCTTAAGCCGGGGCGACTACAATGAGCAGTTCTTC. The rearrangement links TRBV11-2 to TRBJ2-1; D may be TRBD1 or TRBD2 (5 bases each). Germline loops: CDR1 SGHAT, CDR2 FQNNGV. The CDR3 has 15 amino acids. Trimming took 2 bases from V and 3 from J, leaving 11 bases between them. Looking up the rest from reference TRBV11-2 and TRBJ2-1 gives the full variable domain: EAGVAQSPRYKIIEKRQSVAFWCNPISGHATLYWYQQILGQGPKLLIQFQNNGVVDDSQLPKDRFSAERLKGVDSTLKIQPAKLEDSAVYLCASSLSRGDYNEQFFGPGTRLTVL.

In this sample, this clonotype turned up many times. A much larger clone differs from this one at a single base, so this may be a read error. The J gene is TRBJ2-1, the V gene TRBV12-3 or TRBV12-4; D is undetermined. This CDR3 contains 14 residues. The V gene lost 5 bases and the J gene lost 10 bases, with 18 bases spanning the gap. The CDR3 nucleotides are TGTGCCAGCAGTGAAAAGACCCTAACCTACGAGCAGTTCTTC. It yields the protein CASSEKTLTYEQFF.

The CDR3 is CAISESTRGLTNEKLFF. The DNA of the CDR3 is TGTGCCATCAGTGAGTCGACCAGGGGGCTTACTAATGAAAAACTGTTTTTT. The chain couples TRBV10-3 to TRBJ1-4; 8 nucleotides align to TRBD1. The ends lost 0 bases at V and 2 bases at J; junction bases unmatched: 5. The CDR3 consists of 17 residues. Germline V gene sequence: CDR1 ENHRY, CDR2 SYGVKD.

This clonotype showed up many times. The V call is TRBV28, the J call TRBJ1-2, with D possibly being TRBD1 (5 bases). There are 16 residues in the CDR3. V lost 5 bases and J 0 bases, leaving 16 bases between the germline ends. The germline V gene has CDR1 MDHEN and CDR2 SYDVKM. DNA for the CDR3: TGTGCCAGCAGTCCTCTGGGGGGAGCGGCTAACTATGGCTACACCTTC. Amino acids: CASSPLGGAANYGYTF.

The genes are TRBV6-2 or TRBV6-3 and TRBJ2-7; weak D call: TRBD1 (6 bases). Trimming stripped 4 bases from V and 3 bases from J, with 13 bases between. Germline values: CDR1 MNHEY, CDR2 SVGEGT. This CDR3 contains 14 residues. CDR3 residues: CASSFNRDLYEQYF. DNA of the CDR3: TGTGCCAGCAGTTTTAACAGGGACCTCTACGAGCAGTACTTC.

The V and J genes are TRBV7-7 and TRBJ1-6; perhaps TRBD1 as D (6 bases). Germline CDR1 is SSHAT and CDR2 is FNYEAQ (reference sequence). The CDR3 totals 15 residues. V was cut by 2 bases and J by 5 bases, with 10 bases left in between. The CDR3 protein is CASSLYRADNSPLHF. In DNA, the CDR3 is TGTGCCAGCAGCTTATACAGGGCTGATAATTCACCCCTCCACTTT.

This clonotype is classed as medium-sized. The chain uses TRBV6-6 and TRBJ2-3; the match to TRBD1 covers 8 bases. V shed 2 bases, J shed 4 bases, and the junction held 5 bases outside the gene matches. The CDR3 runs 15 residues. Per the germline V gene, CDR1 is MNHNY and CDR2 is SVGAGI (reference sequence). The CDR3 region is CASSYRTGPPDTQYF. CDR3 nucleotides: TGTGCCAGCAGTTACCGGACAGGGCCCCCAGATACGCAGTATTTT.

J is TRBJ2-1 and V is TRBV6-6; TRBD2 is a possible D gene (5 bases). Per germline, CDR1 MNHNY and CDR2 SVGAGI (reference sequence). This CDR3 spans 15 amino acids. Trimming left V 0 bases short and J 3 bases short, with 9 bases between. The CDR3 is CASSYSEGVYNEQFF. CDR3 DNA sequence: TGTGCCAGCAGTTACTCTGAGGGAGTCTACAATGAGCAGTTCTTC.

The DNA for the CDR3 is TGTGCCAGCAGCTTAGCGGCTGGGGGACCATACGAGCAGTACTTC. This encodes CASSLAAGGPYEQYF. The chain carries TRBV7-2 and TRBJ2-1, with D possibly being TRBD1 or TRBD2 (5 bases each). The J call is uncertain, as TRBJ2-7 better fits the DNA end. Germline lookup yields CDR1 SGHTA and CDR2 FQGNSA. There are 15 residues in the CDR3.

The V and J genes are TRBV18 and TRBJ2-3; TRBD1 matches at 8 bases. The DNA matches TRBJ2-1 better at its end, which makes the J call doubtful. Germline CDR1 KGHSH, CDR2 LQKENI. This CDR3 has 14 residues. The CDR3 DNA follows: TGTGCCAGCTCACCGGACAGGGTCCACAATGAGCAGTTCTTC. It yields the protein CASSPDRVHNEQFF.

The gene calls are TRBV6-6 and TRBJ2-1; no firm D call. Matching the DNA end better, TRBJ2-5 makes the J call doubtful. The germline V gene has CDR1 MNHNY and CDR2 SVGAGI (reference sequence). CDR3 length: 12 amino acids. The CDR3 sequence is CASSDGPRTQYF. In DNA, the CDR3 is TGTGCCAGCAGCGATGGTCCCCGGACCCAGTACTTC.

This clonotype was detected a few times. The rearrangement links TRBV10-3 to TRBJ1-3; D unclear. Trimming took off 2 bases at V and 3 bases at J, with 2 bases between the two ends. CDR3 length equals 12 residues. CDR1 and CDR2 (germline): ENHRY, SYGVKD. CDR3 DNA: TGTGCCATCAGTGAGGTTGGAAACACCATATATTTT. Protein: CAISEVGNTIYF.

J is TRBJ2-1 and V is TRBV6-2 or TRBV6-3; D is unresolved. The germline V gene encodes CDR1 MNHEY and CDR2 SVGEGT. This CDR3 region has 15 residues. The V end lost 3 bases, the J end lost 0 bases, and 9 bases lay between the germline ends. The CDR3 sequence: CASSYGLSSYNEQFF. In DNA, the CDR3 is TGTGCCAGCAGTTATGGGCTTAGCTCCTACAATGAGCAGTTCTTC.

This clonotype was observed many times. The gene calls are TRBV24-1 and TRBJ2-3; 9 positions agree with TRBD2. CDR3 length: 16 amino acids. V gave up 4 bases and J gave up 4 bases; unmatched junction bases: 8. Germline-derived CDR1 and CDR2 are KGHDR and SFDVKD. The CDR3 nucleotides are TGTGCCACCAGTGACTACCGGACTAGCGAGGCAGATACGCAGTATTTT. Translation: CATSDYRTSEADTQYF.

The CDR3, as DNA: TGTGCCAGCAGCCCAACAGGGGGGACAGATACGCAGTATTTT. Translation gives CASSPTGGTDTQYF. The J gene is TRBJ2-3, the V gene TRBV7-9; 8 bases map to TRBD1. Germline CDR1 and CDR2: SEHNR and FQNEAQ (reference sequence). The CDR3 extends over 14 amino acids. The ends lost 5 bases at V and 3 bases at J; junction bases unmatched: 4.

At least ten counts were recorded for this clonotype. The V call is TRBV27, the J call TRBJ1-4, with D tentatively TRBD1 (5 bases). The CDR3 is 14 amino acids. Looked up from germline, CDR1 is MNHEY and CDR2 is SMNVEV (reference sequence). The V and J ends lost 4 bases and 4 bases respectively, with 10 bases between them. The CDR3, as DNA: TGTGCCAGCAGTTCCCCCGACAGTAATGAAAAACTGTTTTTT. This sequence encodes CASSSPDSNEKLFF.

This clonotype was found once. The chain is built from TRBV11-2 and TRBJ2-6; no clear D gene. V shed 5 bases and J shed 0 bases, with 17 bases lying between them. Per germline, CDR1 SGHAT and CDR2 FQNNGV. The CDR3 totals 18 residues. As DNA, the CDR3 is TGTGCCAGCAGCGTTACCCTGGTAGGCGCCTCTGGGGCCAACGTCCTGACTTTC. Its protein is CASSVTLVGASGANVLTF.

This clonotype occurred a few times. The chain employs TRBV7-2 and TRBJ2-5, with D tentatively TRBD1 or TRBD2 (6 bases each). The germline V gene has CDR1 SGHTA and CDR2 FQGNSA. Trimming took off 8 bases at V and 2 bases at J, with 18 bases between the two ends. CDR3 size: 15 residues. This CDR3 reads CASAEGGSAQETQYF. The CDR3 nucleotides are TGTGCCAGCGCCGAGGGGGGATCAGCTCAAGAGACCCAGTACTTC.